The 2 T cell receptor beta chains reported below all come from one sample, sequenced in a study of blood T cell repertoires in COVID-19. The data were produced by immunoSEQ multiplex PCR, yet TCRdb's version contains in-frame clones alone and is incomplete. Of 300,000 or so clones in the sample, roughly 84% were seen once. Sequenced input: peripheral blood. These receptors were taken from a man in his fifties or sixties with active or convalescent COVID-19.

CDR3 protein: CASSSGQGYPPLHF. Written as DNA, the CDR3 is TGTGCCAGCAGTTCCGGACAGGGATACCCACCCCTCCACTTT. V is TRBV2 and J is TRBJ1-6; 8 bases are a match to TRBD1. Trimming removed 5 bases from V and 11 bases from J; junction bases left unmatched: 8. There are 14 residues in the CDR3. Germline CDR1 SNHLY, CDR2 FYNNEI.

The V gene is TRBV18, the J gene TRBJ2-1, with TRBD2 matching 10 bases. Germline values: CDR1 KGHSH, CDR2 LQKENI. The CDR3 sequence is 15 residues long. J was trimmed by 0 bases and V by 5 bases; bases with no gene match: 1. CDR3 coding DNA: TGTGCCAGCTCAACTAGCGGGAACTCCTACAATGAGCAGTTCTTC. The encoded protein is CASSTSGNSYNEQFF.